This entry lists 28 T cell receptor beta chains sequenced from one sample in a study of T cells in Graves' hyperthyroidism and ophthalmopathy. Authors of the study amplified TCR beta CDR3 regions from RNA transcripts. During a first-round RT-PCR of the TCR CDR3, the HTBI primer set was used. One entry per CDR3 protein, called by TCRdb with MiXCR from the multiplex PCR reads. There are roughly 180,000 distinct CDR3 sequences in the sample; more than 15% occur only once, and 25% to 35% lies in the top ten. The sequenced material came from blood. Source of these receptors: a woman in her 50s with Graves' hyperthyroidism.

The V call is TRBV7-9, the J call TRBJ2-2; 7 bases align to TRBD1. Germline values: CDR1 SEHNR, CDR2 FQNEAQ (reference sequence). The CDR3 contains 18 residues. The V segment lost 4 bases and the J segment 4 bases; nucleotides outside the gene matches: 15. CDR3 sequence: CASSSTINTDRSTGELFF. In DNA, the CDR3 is TGTGCCAGCAGCTCCACCATTAACACGGACAGGTCCACCGGGGAGCTGTTTTTT.

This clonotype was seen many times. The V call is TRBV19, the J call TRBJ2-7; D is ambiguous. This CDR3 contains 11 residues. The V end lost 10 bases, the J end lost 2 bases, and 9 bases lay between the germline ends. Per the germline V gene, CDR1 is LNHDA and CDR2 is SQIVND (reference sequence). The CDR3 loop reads CATTETYEQYF. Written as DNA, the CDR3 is TGTGCCACCACTGAGACCTACGAGCAGTACTTC.

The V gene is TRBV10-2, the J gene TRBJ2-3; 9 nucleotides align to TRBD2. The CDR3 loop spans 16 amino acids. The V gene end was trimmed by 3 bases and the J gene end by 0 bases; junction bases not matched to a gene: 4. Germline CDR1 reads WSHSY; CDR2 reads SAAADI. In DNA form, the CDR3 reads TGCGCCAGCAGTGATCGCGGGGGGGCTAGCACAGATACGCAGTATTTT. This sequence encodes CASSDRGGASTDTQYF.

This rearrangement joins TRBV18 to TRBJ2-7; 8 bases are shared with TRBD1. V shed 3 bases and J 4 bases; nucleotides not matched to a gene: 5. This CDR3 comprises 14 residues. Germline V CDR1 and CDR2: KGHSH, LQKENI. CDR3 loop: CASSPRGLRYEQYF. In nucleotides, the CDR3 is TGTGCCAGCTCACCCAGGGGGCTCAGGTACGAGCAGTACTTC.

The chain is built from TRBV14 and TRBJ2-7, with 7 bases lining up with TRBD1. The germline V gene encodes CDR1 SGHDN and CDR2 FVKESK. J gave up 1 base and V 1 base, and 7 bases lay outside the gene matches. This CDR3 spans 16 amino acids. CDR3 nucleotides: TGTGCCAGCAGCCAAGCGTCCGGGACAGAGTCCTACGAGCAGTACTTC. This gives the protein CASSQASGTESYEQYF.

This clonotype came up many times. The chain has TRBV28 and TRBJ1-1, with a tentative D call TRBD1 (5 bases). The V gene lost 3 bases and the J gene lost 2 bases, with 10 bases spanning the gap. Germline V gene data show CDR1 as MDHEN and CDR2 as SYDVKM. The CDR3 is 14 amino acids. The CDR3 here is CASSFAGLNTEAFF. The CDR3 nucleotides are TGTGCCAGCAGTTTCGCAGGGTTAAACACTGAAGCTTTCTTT. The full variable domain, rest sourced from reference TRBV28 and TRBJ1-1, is DVKVTQSSRYLVKRTGEKVFLECVQDMDHENMFWYRQDPGLGLRLIYFSYDVKMKEKGDIPEGYSVSREKKERFSLILESASTNQTSMYLCASSFAGLNTEAFFGQGTRLTVV.

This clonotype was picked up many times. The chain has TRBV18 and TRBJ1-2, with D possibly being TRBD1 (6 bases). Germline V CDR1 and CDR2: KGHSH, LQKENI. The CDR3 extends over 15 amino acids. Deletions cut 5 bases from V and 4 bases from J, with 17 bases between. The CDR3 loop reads CASSSWDKVGYGYTF. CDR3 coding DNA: TGTGCCAGCTCATCCTGGGACAAAGTAGGCTATGGCTACACCTTC.

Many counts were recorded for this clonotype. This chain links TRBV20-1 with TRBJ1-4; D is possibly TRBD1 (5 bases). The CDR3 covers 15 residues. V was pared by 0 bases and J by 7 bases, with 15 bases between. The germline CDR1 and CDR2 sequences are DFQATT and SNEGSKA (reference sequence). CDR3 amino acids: CSARDRVRAFEKLFF. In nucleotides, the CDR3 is TGCAGTGCTAGAGATCGGGTCAGGGCCTTTGAAAAACTGTTTTTT.

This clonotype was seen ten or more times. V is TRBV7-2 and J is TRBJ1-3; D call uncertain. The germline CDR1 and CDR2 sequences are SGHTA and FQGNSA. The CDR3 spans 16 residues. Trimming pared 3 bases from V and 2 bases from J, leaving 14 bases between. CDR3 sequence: CASSFPGHNPGNTIYF. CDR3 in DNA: TGTGCCAGCAGCTTCCCCGGGCACAACCCTGGAAACACCATATATTTT.

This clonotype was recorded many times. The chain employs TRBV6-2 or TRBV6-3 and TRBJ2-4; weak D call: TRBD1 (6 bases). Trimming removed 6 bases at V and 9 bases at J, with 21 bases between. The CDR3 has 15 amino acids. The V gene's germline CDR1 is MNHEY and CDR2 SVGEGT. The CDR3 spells CASREGQMGDFIQYF. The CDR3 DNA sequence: TGTGCCAGCAGAGAGGGACAAATGGGGGATTTCATTCAGTACTTC.

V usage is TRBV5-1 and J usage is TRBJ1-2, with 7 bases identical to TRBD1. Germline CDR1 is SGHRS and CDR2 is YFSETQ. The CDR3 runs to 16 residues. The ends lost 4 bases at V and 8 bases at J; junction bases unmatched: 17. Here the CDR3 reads CASSPVGTDILRGYTF. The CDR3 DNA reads TGCGCCAGCAGCCCTGTTGGGACAGACATCCTAAGAGGCTACACCTTC.

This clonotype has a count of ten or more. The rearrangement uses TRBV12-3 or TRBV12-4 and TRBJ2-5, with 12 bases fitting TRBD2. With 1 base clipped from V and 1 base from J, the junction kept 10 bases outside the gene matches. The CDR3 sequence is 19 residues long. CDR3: CASSLGNLAGGFFQETQYF. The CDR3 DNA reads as TGTGCCAGCAGTTTAGGAAATCTAGCGGGGGGGTTTTTCCAAGAGACCCAGTACTTC.

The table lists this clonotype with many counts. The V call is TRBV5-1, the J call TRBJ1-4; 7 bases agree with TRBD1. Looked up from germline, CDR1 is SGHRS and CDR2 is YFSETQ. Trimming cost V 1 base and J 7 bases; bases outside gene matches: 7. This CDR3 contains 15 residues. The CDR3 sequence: CASSLTGVGSEKLFF. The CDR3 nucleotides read TGCGCCAGCAGCTTGACAGGGGTTGGAAGTGAAAAACTGTTTTTT. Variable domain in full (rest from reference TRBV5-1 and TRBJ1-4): KAGVTQTPRYLIKTRGQQVTLSCSPISGHRSVSWYQQTPGQGLQFLFEYFSETQRNKGNFPGRFSGRQFSNSRSEMNVSTLELGDSALYLCASSLTGVGSEKLFFGSGTQLSVL.

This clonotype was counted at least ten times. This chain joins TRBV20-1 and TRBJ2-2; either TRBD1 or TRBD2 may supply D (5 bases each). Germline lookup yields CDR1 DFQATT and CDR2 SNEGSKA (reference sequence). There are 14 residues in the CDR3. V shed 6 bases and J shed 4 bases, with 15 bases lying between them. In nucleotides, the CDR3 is TGCAGTGCCCAATCGGGGCCGGTCACCGGGGAGCTGTTTTTT. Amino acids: CSAQSGPVTGELFF.

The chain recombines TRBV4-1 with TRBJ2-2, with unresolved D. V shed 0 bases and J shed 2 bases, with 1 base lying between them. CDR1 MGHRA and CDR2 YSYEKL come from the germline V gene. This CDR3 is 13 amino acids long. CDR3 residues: CASSQDNTGELFF. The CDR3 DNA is TGCGCCAGCAGCCAAGATAACACCGGGGAGCTGTTTTTT.

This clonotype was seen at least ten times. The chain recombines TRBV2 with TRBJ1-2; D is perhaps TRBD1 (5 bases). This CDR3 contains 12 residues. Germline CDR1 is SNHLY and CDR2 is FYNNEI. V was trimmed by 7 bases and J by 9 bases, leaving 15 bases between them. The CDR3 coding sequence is TGTGCCAGCACCGAGGGGTATTCGCGCTACACCTTC. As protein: CASTEGYSRYTF.

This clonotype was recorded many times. DNA of the CDR3: TGTGCCAGTAGTTCCGACCAGCCTGGGGCCAACGTCCTGACTTTC. Its protein is CASSSDQPGANVLTF. The V gene is TRBV19, the J gene TRBJ2-6; D not resolved. The germline V gene has CDR1 LNHDA and CDR2 SQIVND (reference sequence). The length of the CDR3 is 15 residues. V was pared by 5 bases and J by 2 bases, with 10 bases between.

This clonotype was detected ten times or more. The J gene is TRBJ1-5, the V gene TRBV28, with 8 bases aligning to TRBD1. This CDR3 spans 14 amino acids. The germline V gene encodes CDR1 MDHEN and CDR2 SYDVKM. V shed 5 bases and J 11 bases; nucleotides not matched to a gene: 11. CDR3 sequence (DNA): TGTGCCAGCAGTCAGACAGGGGCGCCCGGGGCCCAGCATTTT. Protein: CASSQTGAPGAQHF.

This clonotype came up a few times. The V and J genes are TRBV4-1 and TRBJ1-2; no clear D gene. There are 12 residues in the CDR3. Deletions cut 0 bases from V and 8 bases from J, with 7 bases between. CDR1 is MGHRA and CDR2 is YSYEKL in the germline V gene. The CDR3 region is CASSQDLEGYTF. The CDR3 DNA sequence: TGCGCCAGCAGCCAAGATTTGGAGGGCTACACCTTC.

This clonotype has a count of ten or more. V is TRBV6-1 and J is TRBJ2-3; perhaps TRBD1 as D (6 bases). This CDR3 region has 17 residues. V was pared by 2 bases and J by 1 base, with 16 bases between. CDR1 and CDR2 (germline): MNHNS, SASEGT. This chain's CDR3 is CASSEISGGAGTDTQYF. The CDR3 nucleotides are TGTGCCAGCAGTGAAATTAGTGGGGGCGCGGGCACAGATACGCAGTATTTT.

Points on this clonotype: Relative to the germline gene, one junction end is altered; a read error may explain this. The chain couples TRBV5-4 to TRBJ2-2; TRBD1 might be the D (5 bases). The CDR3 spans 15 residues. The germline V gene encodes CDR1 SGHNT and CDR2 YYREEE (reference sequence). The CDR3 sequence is CAGSLGLENTGELFF. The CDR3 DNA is TGTGCCGGCAGCTTGGGGCTAGAGAACACCGGGGAGCTGTTTTTT. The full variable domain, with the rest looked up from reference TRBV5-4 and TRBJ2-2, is ETGVTQSPTHLIKTRGQQVTLRCSSQSGHNTVSWYQQALGQGPQFIFQYYREEENGRGNFPPRFSGLQFPNYSSELNVNALELDDSALYLCAGSLGLENTGELFFGEGSRLTVL.

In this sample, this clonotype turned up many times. CDR3 nucleotides: TGTGCCAGCAGTACTACAGGGGGCAATCAGCCCCAGCATTTT. It is translated as CASSTTGGNQPQHF. This sequence joins TRBV28 and TRBJ1-5; 7 bases align to TRBD1. The CDR3 extends over 14 amino acids. The V gene end was trimmed by 5 bases and the J gene end by 2 bases; junction bases not matched to a gene: 3. Germline CDR1 reads MDHEN; CDR2 reads SYDVKM. The full variable domain, in which reference TRBV28 and TRBJ1-5 provide the parts outside the CDR3, is DVKVTQSSRYLVKRTGEKVFLECVQDMDHENMFWYRQDPGLGLRLIYFSYDVKMKEKGDIPEGYSVSREKKERFSLILESASTNQTSMYLCASSTTGGNQPQHFGDGTRLSIL.

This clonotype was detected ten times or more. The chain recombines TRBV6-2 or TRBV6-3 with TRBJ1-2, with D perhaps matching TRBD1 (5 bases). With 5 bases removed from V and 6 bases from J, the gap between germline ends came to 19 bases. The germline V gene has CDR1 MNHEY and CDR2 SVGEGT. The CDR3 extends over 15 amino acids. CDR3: CASSRHQGFGNGYTF. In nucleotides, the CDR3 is TGTGCCAGCAGTAGACACCAGGGATTCGGGAATGGCTACACCTTC.

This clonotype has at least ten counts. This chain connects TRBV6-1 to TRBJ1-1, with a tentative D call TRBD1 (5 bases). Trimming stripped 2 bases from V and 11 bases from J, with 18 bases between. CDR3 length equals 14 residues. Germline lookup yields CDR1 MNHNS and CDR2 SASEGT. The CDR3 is CASSENTRVWDAFF. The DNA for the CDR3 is TGTGCCAGCAGTGAAAATACCAGAGTCTGGGACGCTTTCTTT.

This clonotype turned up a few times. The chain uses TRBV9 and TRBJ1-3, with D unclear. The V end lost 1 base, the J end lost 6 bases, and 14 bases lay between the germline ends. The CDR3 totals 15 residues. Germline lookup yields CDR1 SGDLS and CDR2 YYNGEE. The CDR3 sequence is CASSVIESGVNTIYF. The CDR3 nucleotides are TGTGCCAGCAGCGTAATCGAGAGCGGGGTAAACACCATATATTTT.

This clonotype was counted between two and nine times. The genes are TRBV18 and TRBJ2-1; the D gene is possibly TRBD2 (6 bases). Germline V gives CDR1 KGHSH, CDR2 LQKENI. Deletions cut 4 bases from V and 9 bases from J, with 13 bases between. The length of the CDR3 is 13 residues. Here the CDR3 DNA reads TGTGCCAGCTCACAACCTTTAGCGGTTGAGCAGTTCTTC. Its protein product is CASSQPLAVEQFF.

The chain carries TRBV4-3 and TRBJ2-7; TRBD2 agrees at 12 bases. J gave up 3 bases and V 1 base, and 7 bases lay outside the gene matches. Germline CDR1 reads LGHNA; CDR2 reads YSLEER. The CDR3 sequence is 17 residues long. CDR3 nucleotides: TGCGCCAGCAGCCAAGCCTCTCCGGGACTAGCGGGCTACGAGCAGTACTTC. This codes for CASSQASPGLAGYEQYF.

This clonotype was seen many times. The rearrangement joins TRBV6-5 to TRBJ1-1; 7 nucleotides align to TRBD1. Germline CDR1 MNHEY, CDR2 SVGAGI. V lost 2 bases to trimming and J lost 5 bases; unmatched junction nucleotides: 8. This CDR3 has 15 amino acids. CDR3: CASSYAITGETEAFF. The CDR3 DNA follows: TGTGCCAGCAGTTACGCCATAACAGGGGAGACTGAAGCTTTCTTT.